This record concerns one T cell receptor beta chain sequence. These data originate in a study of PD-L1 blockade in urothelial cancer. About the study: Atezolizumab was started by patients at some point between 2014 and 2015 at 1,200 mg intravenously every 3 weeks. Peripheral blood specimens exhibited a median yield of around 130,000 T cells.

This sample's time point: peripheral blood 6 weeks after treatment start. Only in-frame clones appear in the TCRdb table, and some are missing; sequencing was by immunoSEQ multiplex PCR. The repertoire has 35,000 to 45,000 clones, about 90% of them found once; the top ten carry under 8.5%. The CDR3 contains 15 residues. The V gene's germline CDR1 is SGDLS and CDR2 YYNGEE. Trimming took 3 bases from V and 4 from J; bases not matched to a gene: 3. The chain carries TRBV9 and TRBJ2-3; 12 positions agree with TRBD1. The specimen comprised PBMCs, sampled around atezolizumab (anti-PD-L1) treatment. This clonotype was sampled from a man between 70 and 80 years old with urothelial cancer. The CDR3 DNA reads TGTGCCAGCAGCGCCCGGGACAGGGGGCCAGATACGCAGTATTTT. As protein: CASSARDRGPDTQYF.